Described below is a single T cell receptor (beta chain) sequence and its context. The CDR3 runs to 14 residues. V shed 3 bases and J shed 10 bases, with 16 bases lying between them. CDR1 and CDR2 from the germline V gene are SGHNT and YENEEA. This sample was taken from a study of blood T cell repertoires in COVID-19. Turning to the study itself: PBMCs, B-cell-depleted T cells, or T cells provided the cDNA or gDNA that made up the material.

Original data processing: Amplification of reference gene primers was used by the study to estimate nucleated cell counts. TCRdb keeps only in-frame clones here, not all; method: immunoSEQ multiplex PCR. Clone size and V and J calls were adopted from that table, with D and trimming inferred from the DNA. Of 65,000 to 85,000 clones detected, 78% appear once; the ten largest clones hold around 15%. The clonotype was recovered from a human donor in a cohort sampled during active COVID-19. The sequencing input was peripheral blood. The chain couples TRBV11-3 to TRBJ2-1; D is perhaps TRBD2 (6 bases). This CDR3 is CASSFTGSLLEQFF. The CDR3 DNA is TGTGCCAGCAGCTTTACCGGGAGTCTATTGGAGCAGTTCTTC.